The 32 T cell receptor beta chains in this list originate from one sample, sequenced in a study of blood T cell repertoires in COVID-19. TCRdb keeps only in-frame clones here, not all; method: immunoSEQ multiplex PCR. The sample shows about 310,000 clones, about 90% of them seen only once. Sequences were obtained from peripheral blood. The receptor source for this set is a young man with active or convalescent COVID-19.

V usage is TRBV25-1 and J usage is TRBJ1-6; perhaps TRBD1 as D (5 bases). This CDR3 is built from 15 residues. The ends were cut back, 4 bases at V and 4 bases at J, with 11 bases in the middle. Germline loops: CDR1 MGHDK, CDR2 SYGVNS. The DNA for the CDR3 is TGTGCCAGCAGTGTCGGGGGACCGTATAATTCACCCCTCCACTTT. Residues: CASSVGGPYNSPLHF.

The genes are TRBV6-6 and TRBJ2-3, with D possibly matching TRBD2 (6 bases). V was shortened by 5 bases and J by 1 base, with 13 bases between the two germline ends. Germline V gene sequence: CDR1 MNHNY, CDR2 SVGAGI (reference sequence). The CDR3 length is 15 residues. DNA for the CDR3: TGTGCCAGCAGTACACGGGACTTCCGCACAGATACGCAGTATTTT. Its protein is CASSTRDFRTDTQYF.

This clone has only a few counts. CDR3 sequence reads: CASSLNSVNSPLHF. Written as DNA, the CDR3 is TGTGCCAGCAGCTTGAACAGTGTCAATTCACCCCTCCACTTT. V usage is TRBV5-6 and J usage is TRBJ1-6; D gene unclear. The CDR3 is made up of 14 amino acids. CDR1 SGHDT and CDR2 YYEEEE come from the germline V gene. The V end was cut by 1 base, the J end by 7 bases, with 9 bases between.

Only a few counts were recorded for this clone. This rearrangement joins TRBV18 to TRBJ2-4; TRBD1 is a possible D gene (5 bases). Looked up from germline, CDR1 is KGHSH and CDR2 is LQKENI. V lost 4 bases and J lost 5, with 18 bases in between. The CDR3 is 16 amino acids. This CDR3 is CASSLYPTDRENIQYF. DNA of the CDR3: TGTGCCAGCTCACTTTATCCGACAGATAGGGAAAACATTCAGTACTTC.

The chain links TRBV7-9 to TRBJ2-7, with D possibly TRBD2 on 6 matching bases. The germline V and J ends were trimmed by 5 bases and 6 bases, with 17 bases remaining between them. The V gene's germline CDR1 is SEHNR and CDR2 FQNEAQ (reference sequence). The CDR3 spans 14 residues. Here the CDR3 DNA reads TGTGCCAGCAGCCTGGACTATGGGGTTCTCGAGCAGTACTTC. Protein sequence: CASSLDYGVLEQYF.

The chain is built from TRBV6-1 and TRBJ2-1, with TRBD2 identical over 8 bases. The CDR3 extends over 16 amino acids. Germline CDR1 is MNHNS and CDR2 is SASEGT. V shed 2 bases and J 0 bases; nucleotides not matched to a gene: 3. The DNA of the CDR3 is TGTGCCAGCAGTGAATGGAGCGGGAGCTCCTACAATGAGCAGTTCTTC. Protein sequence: CASSEWSGSSYNEQFF.

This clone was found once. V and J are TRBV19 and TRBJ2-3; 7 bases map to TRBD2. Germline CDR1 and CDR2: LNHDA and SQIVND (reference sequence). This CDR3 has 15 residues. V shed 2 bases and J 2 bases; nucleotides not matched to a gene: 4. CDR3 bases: TGTGCCAGTAGTATAAGCGGGATATACACAGATACGCAGTATTTT. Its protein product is CASSISGIYTDTQYF.

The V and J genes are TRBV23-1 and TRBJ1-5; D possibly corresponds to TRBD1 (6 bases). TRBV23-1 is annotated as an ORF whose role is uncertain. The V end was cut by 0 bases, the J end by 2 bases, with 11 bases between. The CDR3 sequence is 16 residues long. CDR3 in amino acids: CASSQSRGKGNQPQHF. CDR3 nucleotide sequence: TGCGCCAGCAGTCAATCGAGGGGGAAGGGCAATCAGCCCCAGCATTTT.

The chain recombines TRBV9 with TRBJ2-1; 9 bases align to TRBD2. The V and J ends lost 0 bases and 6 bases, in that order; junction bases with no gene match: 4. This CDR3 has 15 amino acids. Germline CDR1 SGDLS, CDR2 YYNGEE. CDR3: CASSVEGLAFNEQFF. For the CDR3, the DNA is TGTGCCAGCAGCGTAGAGGGACTAGCCTTCAATGAGCAGTTCTTC. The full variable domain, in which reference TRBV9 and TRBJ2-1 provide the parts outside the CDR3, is DSGVTQTPKHLITATGQRVTLRCSPRSGDLSVYWYQQSLDQGLQFLIQYYNGEERAKGNILERFSAQQFPDLHSELNLSSLELGDSALYFCASSVEGLAFNEQFFGPGTRLTVL.

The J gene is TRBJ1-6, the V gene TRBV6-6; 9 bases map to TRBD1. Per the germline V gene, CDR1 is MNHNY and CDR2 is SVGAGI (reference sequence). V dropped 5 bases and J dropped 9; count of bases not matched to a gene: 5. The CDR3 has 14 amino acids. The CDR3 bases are TGTGCCAGCAGTGGACAGGGGATCTCTTCACCCCTCCACTTT. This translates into CASSGQGISSPLHF.

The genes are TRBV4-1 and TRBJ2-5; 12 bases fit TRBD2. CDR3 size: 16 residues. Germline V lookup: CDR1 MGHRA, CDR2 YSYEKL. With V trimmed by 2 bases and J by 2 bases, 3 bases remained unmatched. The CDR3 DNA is TGCGCCAGCAGCCAACATGGGACTAGCGGGCAAGAGACCCAGTACTTC. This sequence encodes CASSQHGTSGQETQYF.

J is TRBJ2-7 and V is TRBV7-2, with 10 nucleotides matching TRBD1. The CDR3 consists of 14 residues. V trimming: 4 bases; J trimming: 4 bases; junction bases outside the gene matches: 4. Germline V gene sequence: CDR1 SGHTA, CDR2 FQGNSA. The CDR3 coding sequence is TGTGCCAGCAGCTGGACAGGGGGGGAGTACGAGCAGTACTTC. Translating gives CASSWTGGEYEQYF.

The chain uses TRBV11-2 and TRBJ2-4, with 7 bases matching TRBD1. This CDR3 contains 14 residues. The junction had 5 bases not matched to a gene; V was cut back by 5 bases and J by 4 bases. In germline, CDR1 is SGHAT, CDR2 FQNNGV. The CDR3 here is CASSQGTEKNIQYF. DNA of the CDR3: TGTGCCAGCAGCCAAGGGACAGAGAAAAACATTCAGTACTTC.

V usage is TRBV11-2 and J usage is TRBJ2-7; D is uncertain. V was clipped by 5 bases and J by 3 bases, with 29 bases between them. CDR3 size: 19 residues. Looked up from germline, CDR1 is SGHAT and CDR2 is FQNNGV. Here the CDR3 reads CASSPLPMTQVRPGYEQYF. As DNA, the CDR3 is TGTGCCAGCAGCCCCCTCCCCATGACCCAGGTCCGACCAGGCTACGAGCAGTACTTC.

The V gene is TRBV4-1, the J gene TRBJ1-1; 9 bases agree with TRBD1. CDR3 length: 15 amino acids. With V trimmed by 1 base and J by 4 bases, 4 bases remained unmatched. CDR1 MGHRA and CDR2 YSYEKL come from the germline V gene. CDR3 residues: CASSQGRDRATEAFF. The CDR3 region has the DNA TGCGCCAGCAGCCAAGGCAGGGACAGGGCCACTGAAGCTTTCTTT.

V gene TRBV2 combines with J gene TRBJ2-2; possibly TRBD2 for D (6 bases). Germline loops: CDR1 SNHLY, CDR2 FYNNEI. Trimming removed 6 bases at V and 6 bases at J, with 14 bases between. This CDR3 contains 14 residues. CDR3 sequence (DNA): TGTGCCAGCAGCCCGGGGGTTTTACCCGGGGAGCTGTTTTTT. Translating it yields CASSPGVLPGELFF.

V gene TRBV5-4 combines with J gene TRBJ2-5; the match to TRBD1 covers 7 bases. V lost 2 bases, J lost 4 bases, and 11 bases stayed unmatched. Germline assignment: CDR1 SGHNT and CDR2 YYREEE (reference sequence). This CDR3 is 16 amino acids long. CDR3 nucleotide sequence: TGTGCCAGCAGCTTAAACAGGGGCCCCCCGATAGAGACCCAGTACTTC. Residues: CASSLNRGPPIETQYF.

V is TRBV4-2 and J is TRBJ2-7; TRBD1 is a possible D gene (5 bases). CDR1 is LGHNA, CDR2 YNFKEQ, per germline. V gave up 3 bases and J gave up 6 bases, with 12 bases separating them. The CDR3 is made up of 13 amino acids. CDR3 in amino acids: CASSQGRAREQYF. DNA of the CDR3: TGTGCCAGCAGCCAGGGGCGAGCTCGCGAGCAGTACTTC.

The CDR3, as DNA: TGTGCCAGCGGGGGGGGTACACTCGGAGATACGCAGTATTTT. It translates to CASGGGTLGDTQYF. The chain combines TRBV6-5 with TRBJ2-3, with 7 positions matching TRBD2. The CDR3 is 14 amino acids. With V trimmed by 8 bases and J by 5 bases, 10 bases remained unmatched. Germline V gene data show CDR1 as MNHEY and CDR2 as SVGAGI.

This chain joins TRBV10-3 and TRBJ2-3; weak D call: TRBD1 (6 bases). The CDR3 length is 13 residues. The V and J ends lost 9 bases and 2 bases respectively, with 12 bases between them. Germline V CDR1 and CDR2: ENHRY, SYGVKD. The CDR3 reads CAINRVTTDTQYF. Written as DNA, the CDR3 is TGTGCCATTAACAGGGTAACCACAGATACGCAGTATTTT.

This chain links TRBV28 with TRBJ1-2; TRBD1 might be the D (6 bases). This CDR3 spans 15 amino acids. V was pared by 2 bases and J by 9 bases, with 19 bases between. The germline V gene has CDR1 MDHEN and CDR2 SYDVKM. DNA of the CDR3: TGTGCCAGCAGTTTAGAGGGATGGGGGGGCGCGAGCTACACCTTC. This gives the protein CASSLEGWGGASYTF.

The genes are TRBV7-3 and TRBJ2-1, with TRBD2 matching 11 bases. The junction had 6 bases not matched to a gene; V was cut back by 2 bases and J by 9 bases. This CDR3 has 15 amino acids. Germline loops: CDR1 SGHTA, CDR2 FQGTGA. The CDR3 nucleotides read TGTGCCAGCAGCTTACTAGCGGGAGGACCCAGTGAGCAGTTCTTC. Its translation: CASSLLAGGPSEQFF.

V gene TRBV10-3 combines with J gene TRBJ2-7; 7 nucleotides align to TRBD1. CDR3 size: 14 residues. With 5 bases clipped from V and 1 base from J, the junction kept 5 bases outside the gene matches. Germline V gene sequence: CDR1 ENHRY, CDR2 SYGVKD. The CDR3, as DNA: TGTGCCATCAGTTCCGGGACAGATTCCTACGAGCAGTACTTC. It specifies CAISSGTDSYEQYF.

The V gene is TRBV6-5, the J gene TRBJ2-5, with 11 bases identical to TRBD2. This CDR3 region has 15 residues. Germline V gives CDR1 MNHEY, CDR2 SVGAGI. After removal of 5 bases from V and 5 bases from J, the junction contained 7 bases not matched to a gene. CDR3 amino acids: CASSLLAGVMETQYF. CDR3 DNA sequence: TGTGCCAGCAGTCTACTAGCGGGAGTTATGGAGACCCAGTACTTC.

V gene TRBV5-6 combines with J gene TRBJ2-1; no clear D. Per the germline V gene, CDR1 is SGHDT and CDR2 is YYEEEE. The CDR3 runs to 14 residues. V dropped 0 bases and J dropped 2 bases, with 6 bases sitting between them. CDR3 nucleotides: TGTGCCAGCAGCTTGGACTATACCTACAATGAGCAGTTCTTC. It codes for CASSLDYTYNEQFF.

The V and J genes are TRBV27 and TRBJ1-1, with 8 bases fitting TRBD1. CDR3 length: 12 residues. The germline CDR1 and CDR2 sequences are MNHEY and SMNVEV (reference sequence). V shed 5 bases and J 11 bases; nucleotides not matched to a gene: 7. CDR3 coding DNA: TGTGCCAGCAGTCTAGGACAGGGTGAGGCTTTCTTT. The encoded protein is CASSLGQGEAFF.

The CDR3 spells CASSPDRNTGELFF. Written as DNA, the CDR3 is TGTGCCAGCAGCCCAGACAGGAACACCGGGGAGCTGTTTTTT. The rearrangement joins TRBV11-3 to TRBJ2-2; a possible D gene is TRBD1 (5 bases). V lost 5 bases and J lost 1, with 8 bases in between. CDR1 SGHNT and CDR2 YENEEA come from the germline V gene. This CDR3 comprises 14 residues. The whole variable domain, filled in from reference TRBV11-3 and TRBJ2-2, reads EAGVVQSPRYKIIEKKQPVAFWCNPISGHNTLYWYLQNLGQGPELLIRYENEEAVDDSQLPKDRFSAERLKGVDSTLKIQPAELGDSAVYLCASSPDRNTGELFFGEGSRLTVL.

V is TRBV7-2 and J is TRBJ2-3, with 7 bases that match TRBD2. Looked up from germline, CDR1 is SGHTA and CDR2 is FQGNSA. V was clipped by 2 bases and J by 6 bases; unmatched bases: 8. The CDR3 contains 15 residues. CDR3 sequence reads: CASSLSSGASDTQYF. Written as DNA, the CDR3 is TGTGCCAGCAGCTTATCAAGCGGGGCCTCGGATACGCAGTATTTT.

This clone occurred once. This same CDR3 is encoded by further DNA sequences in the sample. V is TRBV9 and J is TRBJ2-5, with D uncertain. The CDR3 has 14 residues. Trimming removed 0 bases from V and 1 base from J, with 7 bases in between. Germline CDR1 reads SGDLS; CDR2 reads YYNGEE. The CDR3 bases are TGTGCCAGCAGCGTAGGAGACTCCCAAGAGACCCAGTACTTC. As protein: CASSVGDSQETQYF.

The CDR3 protein is CASSKLPGQGYEQYF. The CDR3 DNA sequence: TGTGCCAGTAGTAAACTTCCGGGACAGGGCTACGAGCAGTACTTC. This chain joins TRBV19 and TRBJ2-7, with TRBD1 identical over 9 bases. This CDR3 spans 15 amino acids. Germline CDR1 and CDR2: LNHDA and SQIVND (reference sequence). J was trimmed by 3 bases and V by 4 bases; bases with no gene match: 7.

The CDR3 spells CASSHQTGVNTEAFF. The CDR3 nucleotides are TGTGCCAGCAGCCACCAGACAGGGGTGAACACTGAAGCTTTCTTT. The rearrangement links TRBV5-5 to TRBJ1-1; 8 nucleotides agree with TRBD1. The CDR3 loop spans 15 amino acids. The germline CDR1 and CDR2 sequences are SGHKS and YYEKEE (reference sequence). V lost 4 bases and J lost 0; bases outside the gene matches: 5. Full variable domain (missing parts from reference TRBV5-5 and TRBJ1-1): DAGVTQSPTHLIKTRGQQVTLRCSPISGHKSVSWYQQVLGQGPQFIFQYYEKEERGRGNFPDRFSARQFPNYSSELNVNALLLGDSALYLCASSHQTGVNTEAFFGQGTRLTVV.

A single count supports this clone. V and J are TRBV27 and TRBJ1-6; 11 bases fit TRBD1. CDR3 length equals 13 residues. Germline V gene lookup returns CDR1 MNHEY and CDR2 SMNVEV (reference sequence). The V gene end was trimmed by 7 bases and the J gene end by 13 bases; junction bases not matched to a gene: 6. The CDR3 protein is CASKGQGAFPLHF. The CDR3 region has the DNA TGTGCCAGCAAAGGACAGGGGGCATTTCCCCTCCACTTT.